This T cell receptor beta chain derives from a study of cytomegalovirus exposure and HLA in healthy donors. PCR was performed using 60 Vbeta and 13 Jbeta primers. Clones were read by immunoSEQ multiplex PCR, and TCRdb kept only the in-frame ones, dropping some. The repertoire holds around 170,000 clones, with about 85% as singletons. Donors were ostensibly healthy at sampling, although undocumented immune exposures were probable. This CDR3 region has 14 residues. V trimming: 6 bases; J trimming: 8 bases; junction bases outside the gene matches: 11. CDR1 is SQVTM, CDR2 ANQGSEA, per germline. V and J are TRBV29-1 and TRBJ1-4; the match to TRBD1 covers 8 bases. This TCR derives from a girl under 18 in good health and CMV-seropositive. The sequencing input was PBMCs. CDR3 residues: CSVKLRGPDEKLFF. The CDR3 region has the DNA TGCAGCGTCAAACTCAGGGGGCCGGACGAAAAACTGTTTTTT. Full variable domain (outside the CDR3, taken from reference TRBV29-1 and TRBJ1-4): SAVISQKPSRDICQRGTSLTIQCQVDSQVTMMFWYRQQPGQSLTLIATANQGSEATYESGFVIDKFPISRPNLTFSTLTVSNMSPEDSSIYLCSVKLRGPDEKLFFGSGTQLSVL.